Listed below are T cell receptor beta chains from one sample, sequenced in a study of type 1 regulatory T cells. One entry per CDR3 protein, called by TCRdb with MiXCR from the reads. The sample contains 80,000 to 100,000 distinct CDR3 sequences, 30% to 35% of which appear only once. The sequencing input was CD4+ T cells, either the whole sample or a sorted fraction (not recorded which). All receptors derive from a human donor in good health. The CDR3 runs from the conserved cysteine through the conserved F or W. The order of the fields is clone size, D gene, J gene, V gene, CDR3 length, CDR3 protein, CDR3 DNA. The D gene is left open where the match is weak. For some rows the clone size is stated as once, few or many, or as a class when expanded; others skip it.

. . TRBJ1-2 TRBV24-1 12 CAVGGADYGYTF TGTGCCGTCGGGGGCGCCGACTATGGCTACACCTTC
. . TRBJ1-6 TRBV4-1 17 CASSHGRSSSYNSPLHF TGCGCCAGCAGCCACGGACGGTCGAGCTCCTATAATTCACCCCTCCACTTT
. TRBD2 TRBJ2-5 TRBV6-6 16 CASSYLASGKQETQYF TGTGCCAGCAGTTACTTGGCTAGCGGCAAGCAGGAGACCCAGTACTTC
. . TRBJ1-3 TRBV4-2 16 CASSLEEQEAGNTIYF TGTGCCAGCAGCCTAGAGGAACAGGAGGCTGGAAACACCATATATTTT
few . TRBJ2-3 TRBV19 15 CASSNQRHGTDTQYF TGTGCCAGTAGTAATCAGCGTCACGGCACAGATACGCAGTATTTT
few . TRBJ1-6 TRBV20-1 13 CSARGGYNSPLHF TGCAGTGCTAGAGGCGGTTATAATTCACCCCTCCACTTT
few TRBD1 TRBJ1-5 TRBV7-2 14 CASSQDRVGQPQHF TGTGCCAGCAGCCAAGACAGGGTCGGTCAGCCCCAGCATTTT
. TRBD2 TRBJ2-1 TRBV19 16 CASSPLAGGPYNEQFF TGTGCCAGTAGTCCGCTAGCGGGAGGGCCCTACAATGAGCAGTTCTTC
. TRBD1 TRBJ1-4 TRBV14 17 CASSPDRGIATNEKLFF TGTGCCAGCAGCCCGGACAGGGGTATTGCAACTAATGAAAAACTGTTTTTT
. TRBD2 TRBJ2-7 TRBV20-1 14 CSANPASGYDEQYF TGCAGTGCCAACCCGGCTAGCGGGTACGACGAGCAGTACTTC
. TRBD2 TRBJ2-7 TRBV7-6 15 CASSSLPAGTYEQYF TGTGCCAGCAGCTCACTACCAGCGGGAACCTACGAGCAGTACTTC
. TRBD2 TRBJ2-1 TRBV25-1 19 CASAPSGLAGIRGRDEQFF TGTGCCAGCGCCCCCTCAGGGCTAGCGGGAATCCGGGGTAGAGATGAGCAGTTCTTC
few . TRBJ2-7 TRBV20-1 14 CSASVAGLTYEQYF TGCAGTGCTAGCGTTGCAGGATTAACCTACGAGCAGTACTTC
few . TRBJ2-7 TRBV19 14 CATKAGTHSYEQYF TGTGCCACCAAAGCCGGGACCCACTCCTACGAGCAGTACTTC
few TRBD1 TRBJ2-1 TRBV18 16 CASSPQGVTRHNEQFF TGTGCCAGCTCACCTCAGGGGGTCACTAGACACAATGAGCAGTTCTTC
. . TRBJ1-6 TRBV2 15 CASSERQPRDSPLHF TGTGCCAGCAGTGAACGACAGCCTAGGGATTCACCCCTCCACTTT